One sample yielded the 18 T cell receptor beta chains listed below, sequenced in a study of shared clonotypes between healthy human individuals. Assay used: immunoSEQ multiplex PCR; TCRdb lists only in-frame clones, some missing. Here the sample spans about 680,000 clones, approximately 79% being singletons. The sequencing input was memory CD4+ T cells sorted from blood. Subset defined: CD45RA-negative fraction. The receptors derive from a woman in her twenties or thirties in good health.

V is TRBV28 and J is TRBJ2-2; 7 positions match TRBD1. The CDR3 is 19 residues long. Germline CDR1 MDHEN, CDR2 SYDVKM. V gave up 3 bases and J gave up 1 base; unmatched junction bases: 14. In nucleotides, the CDR3 is TGTGCCAGCAGTTTGCACCCTCCCTGGACAGGTAAGAACACCGGGGAGCTGTTTTTT. Amino acid sequence: CASSLHPPWTGKNTGELFF.

This clone was seen a handful of times. The V and J genes are TRBV5-1 and TRBJ1-1; no clear D. There are 15 residues in the CDR3. Trimming pared 4 bases from V and 1 base from J, leaving 14 bases between. Per germline, CDR1 SGHRS and CDR2 YFSETQ. CDR3: CASSRSTATNTEAFF. The CDR3 DNA is TGCGCCAGCAGCCGTTCAACAGCTACGAACACTGAAGCTTTCTTT. The full variable domain, with the rest looked up from reference TRBV5-1 and TRBJ1-1, is KAGVTQTPRYLIKTRGQQVTLSCSPISGHRSVSWYQQTPGQGLQFLFEYFSETQRNKGNFPGRFSGRQFSNSRSEMNVSTLELGDSALYLCASSRSTATNTEAFFGQGTRLTVV.

The CDR3 coding sequence is TGTGCCAGCAGCTTAGGTGGGAGCGAGTTCTTC. This gives the protein CASSLGGSEFF. The rearrangement uses TRBV7-9 and TRBJ2-1; possible D gene TRBD2, 5 bases. Germline V gene data show CDR1 as SEHNR and CDR2 as FQNEAQ (reference sequence). CDR3 length equals 11 residues. Between the trimmed V and J ends, which lost 1 base and 14 bases, there was a span of 9 bases.

V is TRBV21-1 and J is TRBJ2-5; the table calls TRBD2, which could not be checked here. TRBV21-1 is noted as a pseudogene. The CDR3 has 17 residues. This chain's CDR3 is CASSLVKLAGIRETQYF. The CDR3 DNA is TGTGCCAGCAGCCTCGTCAAGCTAGCGGGTATTCGGGAGACCCAGTACTTC.

The chain links TRBV28 to TRBJ1-5; D is unclear. This CDR3 is built from 15 residues. The germline gives CDR1 MDHEN, CDR2 SYDVKM. V gave up 6 bases and J gave up 0 bases, with 12 bases separating them. CDR3 sequence: CASRSDAYSNQPQHF. CDR3 in DNA: TGTGCCAGCAGGTCGGACGCTTATAGCAATCAGCCCCAGCATTTT.

The chain recombines TRBV29-1 with TRBJ2-7, with 8 positions matching TRBD2. The better agreement between TRBJ2-5 and the DNA end casts doubt on the J call. Germline V gene sequence: CDR1 SQVTM, CDR2 ANQGSEA. The CDR3 length is 15 residues. CDR3 sequence: CSAGPTSGSRETQYF. The CDR3 nucleotides are TGCAGCGCGGGTCCCACTAGCGGTTCTCGAGAGACCCAGTACTTC.

This clone occurred a few times. This chain connects TRBV19 to TRBJ2-2; a possible D gene is TRBD1 (6 bases). Germline V CDR1 and CDR2: LNHDA, SQIVND (reference sequence). The CDR3 is made up of 14 amino acids. V was shortened by 6 bases and J by 4 bases, with 12 bases between the two germline ends. In DNA form, the CDR3 reads TGTGCCAGTAGAGCACAGGGCATCACCGGGGAGCTGTTTTTT. It translates to CASRAQGITGELFF.

This clone was detected once. The sample carries other DNA sequences with the same CDR3. The chain's CDR3 is CASSERLRGEFTDTQYF. In DNA form, the CDR3 reads TGTGCCAGCAGTGAACGTCTGCGGGGGGAGTTTACAGATACGCAGTATTTT. This sequence joins TRBV2 and TRBJ2-3, with 8 bases that match TRBD2. CDR3 length: 17 residues. The germline V gene has CDR1 SNHLY and CDR2 FYNNEI. Germline trimming cut 2 bases from V and 3 bases from J; bases unmatched to any gene: 10.

This clone was seen once. The chain couples TRBV19 to TRBJ2-3, with D perhaps matching TRBD1 (6 bases). Germline CDR1 reads LNHDA; CDR2 reads SQIVND (reference sequence). The CDR3 spans 13 residues. Trimming shortened V by 5 bases and J by 6 bases, and 12 bases separated the two germline ends. The CDR3, as DNA: TGTGCCAGTAGTTTCGACAGGACGGATACGCAGTATTTT. Protein product: CASSFDRTDTQYF.

The table lists this clone with a few counts. The chain links TRBV9 to TRBJ1-1; D not certain. Trimming left V 0 bases short and J 4 bases short, with 19 bases between. The CDR3 sequence is 17 residues long. CDR1 is SGDLS, CDR2 YYNGEE, per germline. Written as DNA, the CDR3 is TGTGCCAGCAGCGTAGGTTCTGTTGGGGTGCTGATCACTGAAGCTTTCTTT. Translating it yields CASSVGSVGVLITEAFF.

J is TRBJ1-1 and V is TRBV6-1; a weak D match, TRBD1 (6 bases). From germline, CDR1 is MNHNS and CDR2 SASEGT. The CDR3 loop spans 15 amino acids. Between the trimmed V and J ends, which lost 1 base and 1 base, there was a span of 10 bases. Here the CDR3 reads CASSEGGGSNTEAFF. CDR3 DNA sequence: TGTGCCAGCAGTGAAGGCGGGGGCTCGAACACTGAAGCTTTCTTT.

CDR3 sequence reads: CASSLEDSYNEQFF. In nucleotides, the CDR3 is TGCGCCAGCAGCTTGGAGGACAGCTACAATGAGCAGTTCTTC. The chain employs TRBV5-1 and TRBJ2-1; D possibly corresponds to TRBD1 (6 bases). The CDR3 runs to 14 residues. Germline CDR1 SGHRS, CDR2 YFSETQ. With 0 bases removed from V and 3 bases from J, the gap between germline ends came to 7 bases.

Comment on this clone: The identical CDR3 is also encoded by other nucleotide sequences in the sample. V usage is TRBV5-1 and J usage is TRBJ2-3; D unresolved. The CDR3 is 14 residues long. CDR1 SGHRS and CDR2 YFSETQ come from the germline V gene. Between the trimmed V and J ends, which lost 2 bases and 6 bases, there was a span of 13 bases. The CDR3 coding sequence is TGCGCCAGCAGCTTAGGCGGTAGGTCGGATACGCAGTATTTT. It specifies CASSLGGRSDTQYF.

This sequence joins TRBV5-5 and TRBJ2-1; D is possibly TRBD2 (6 bases). V was clipped by 3 bases and J by 1 base, with 14 bases between them. The CDR3 length is 16 residues. From germline, CDR1 is SGHKS and CDR2 YYEKEE (reference sequence). The chain's CDR3 is CASSSLLGGSYNEQFF. For the CDR3, the DNA is TGTGCCAGCAGCTCCCTTCTCGGGGGATCCTACAATGAGCAGTTCTTC.

The chain employs TRBV7-6 and TRBJ2-1; D not certain. The CDR3 has 13 residues. Germline values: CDR1 SGHVS, CDR2 FNYEAQ. Trimming removed 1 base from V and 4 bases from J, with 5 bases in between. CDR3 sequence (DNA): TGTGCCAGCAGCTTAGGGATTTACAATGAGCAGTTCTTC. Its translation is CASSLGIYNEQFF.

This chain connects TRBV19 to TRBJ1-4, with no clear D. Trimming pared 0 bases from V and 1 base from J, leaving 6 bases between. The CDR3 extends over 15 amino acids. Germline V gene lookup returns CDR1 LNHDA and CDR2 SQIVND (reference sequence). DNA for the CDR3: TGTGCCAGTAGTATAGACGCGGGAACTAATGAAAAACTGTTTTTT. Protein product: CASSIDAGTNEKLFF.

This clone has a handful of counts. V usage is TRBV2 and J usage is TRBJ2-7; D is perhaps TRBD2 (5 bases). Germline V lookup: CDR1 SNHLY, CDR2 FYNNEI. Trimming removed 6 bases at V and 6 bases at J, with 12 bases between. The CDR3 runs 12 residues. CDR3 residues: CASRFEGSEQYF. The CDR3 nucleotides read TGTGCCAGCAGGTTCGAGGGAAGCGAGCAGTACTTC.

This clone was counted a few times. The chain couples TRBV5-1 to TRBJ1-1; no reliable D call. Germline CDR1 is SGHRS and CDR2 is YFSETQ. The V and J ends lost 4 bases and 1 base respectively, with 8 bases between them. This CDR3 comprises 13 residues. This CDR3 reads CASSGEANTEAFF. The DNA for the CDR3 is TGCGCCAGCAGCGGAGAGGCGAACACTGAAGCTTTCTTT.